These 27 T cell receptor beta chains originate from one sample sequenced in a study of CD8+CD57+ T cells in acquired aplastic anemia. The study profiled TCR beta VDJ and CDR3 using genomic DNA as template. TCRdb re-analysed the reads in MiXCR, keeping a single row per CDR3 protein. Found here are some 140,000 distinct CDR3 sequences, about 54% of them singletons; the top ten hold 9.5% to 15%. All patients picked for sequencing had shown, by flow cytometry, an expansion of CD8+CD57+ cells. The sample comprised sorted CD4+, CD8+, or CD8+CD57+ T cells (not recorded which) from PBMCs. These receptor sequences come from a human donor with aplastic anemia.

This clonotype was seen repeatedly, ten times or more. V and J are TRBV4-1 and TRBJ2-3; TRBD1 aligns across 7 bases. Trimming took 3 bases from V and 3 from J; bases not matched to a gene: 3. The CDR3 has 14 amino acids. Germline CDR1 reads MGHRA; CDR2 reads YSYEKL. The CDR3 nucleotides are TGCGCCAGCAGCCATGAGACAGGGACAGATACGCAGTATTTT. Its protein product is CASSHETGTDTQYF.

The chain carries TRBV20-1 and TRBJ1-3, with unresolved D. The CDR3 totals 11 residues. The V and J ends lost 6 bases and 0 bases respectively, with 3 bases between them. CDR1 DFQATT and CDR2 SNEGSKA come from the germline V gene (reference sequence). CDR3 sequence reads: CSAPSGNTIYF. CDR3 DNA sequence: TGCAGTGCCCCCTCTGGAAACACCATATATTTT.

The chain is built from TRBV12-3 or TRBV12-4 and TRBJ2-1, with D unclear. V was shortened by 5 bases and J by 5 bases, with 10 bases between the two germline ends. The CDR3 is 13 amino acids. The CDR3 is CASSTGRDNEQFF. CDR3 nucleotide sequence: TGTGCCAGCAGTACCGGGCGTGACAATGAGCAGTTCTTC.

The sample holds a few counts of this clonotype. V and J are TRBV20-1 and TRBJ1-1; 8 bases map to TRBD1. V was pared by 4 bases and J by 5 bases, with 9 bases of the junction left unmatched. Germline CDR1 and CDR2: DFQATT and SNEGSKA (reference sequence). The CDR3 extends over 14 amino acids. The CDR3 loop is CSATLDNRGTEAFF. CDR3 sequence (DNA): TGCAGTGCTACGTTAGATAACAGGGGGACTGAAGCTTTCTTT.

This clonotype occurred many times. The chain has TRBV9 and TRBJ2-1; 7 nucleotides align to TRBD2. Germline values: CDR1 SGDLS, CDR2 YYNGEE. This CDR3 is built from 15 residues. V was clipped by 0 bases and J by 6 bases; unmatched bases: 6. The DNA of the CDR3 is TGTGCCAGCAGCGTAGGAGTCGGGGGGTTCAATGAGCAGTTCTTC. Its protein product is CASSVGVGGFNEQFF. Supplemented by reference TRBV9 and TRBJ2-1, the full variable domain reads DSGVTQTPKHLITATGQRVTLRCSPRSGDLSVYWYQQSLDQGLQFLIQYYNGEERAKGNILERFSAQQFPDLHSELNLSSLELGDSALYFCASSVGVGGFNEQFFGPGTRLTVL.

This clonotype came up a few times. The V call is TRBV6-2 or TRBV6-3, the J call TRBJ2-2; D is uncertain. Trimming shortened V by 2 bases and J by 0 bases, and 10 bases separated the two germline ends. Germline CDR1 is MNHEY and CDR2 is SVGEGT. The CDR3 extends over 16 amino acids. Here the CDR3 reads CASSYPRTANTGELFF. CDR3 in DNA: TGTGCCAGCAGTTACCCTAGGACGGCGAACACCGGGGAGCTGTTTTTT.

Of note for this clonotype: One end of the junction is discordant with germline, which a read error may explain. This chain uses TRBV7-3 with TRBJ1-1; maybe TRBD1 (6 bases). CDR3 length: 13 residues. Germline CDR1 is SGHTA and CDR2 is FQGTGA. CDR3 sequence: CASILQGNTEAFF. In DNA form, the CDR3 reads TGTGCCAGCATCTTACAGGGGAACACTGAAGCTTTCTTT.

A word on this clonotype: At one end, the junction sequence differs from germline, possibly due to a read error. CDR3 nucleotide sequence: TGTGCCAGCAGCCAATACCGGGACAGCTCCTCCGAGCAGTACTTC. Its protein product is CASSQYRDSSSEQYF. The chain uses TRBV4-2 and TRBJ2-7, with 7 bases identical to TRBD1. The CDR3 consists of 15 residues. CDR1 and CDR2 (germline): LGHNA, YNFKEQ.

This clonotype was counted a few times. A much larger clone lies one base from this, so it may be a read error. The rearrangement joins TRBV9 to TRBJ1-1; TRBD1 aligns across 8 bases. This CDR3 region has 16 residues. CDR1 SGDLS and CDR2 YYNGEE come from the germline V gene. CDR3: CASSVEGQGARTEALF. CDR3 in DNA: TGTGCCAGCAGCGTAGAGGGTCAGGGGGCGAGGACTGAAGCTCTCTTT.

The chain uses TRBV20-1 and TRBJ1-2; a possible D gene is TRBD1 (6 bases). Germline CDR1 and CDR2: DFQATT and SNEGSKA (reference sequence). This CDR3 contains 14 residues. V gave up 0 bases and J gave up 8 bases, with 16 bases separating them. The CDR3 DNA follows: TGCAGTGCTAGAGACGCCGGACAGTCAGGGGGCTACACCTTC. It yields the protein CSARDAGQSGGYTF.

This chain connects TRBV19 to TRBJ1-5; tentative D call: TRBD1 (6 bases). The CDR3 spans 14 residues. Germline V lookup: CDR1 LNHDA, CDR2 SQIVND (reference sequence). V was cut by 6 bases and J by 4 bases, with 13 bases left in between. The CDR3 spells CASSDLGANQPQHF. CDR3 coding DNA: TGTGCCAGTAGCGACCTGGGGGCGAATCAGCCCCAGCATTTT.

This rearrangement joins TRBV6-1 to TRBJ1-2; TRBD1 matches at 8 bases. Trimming at V came to 8 bases and at J to 4 bases, leaving 9 bases not matched to a gene. The CDR3 is 14 residues long. Germline V gives CDR1 MNHNS, CDR2 SASEGT. The CDR3 sequence is CASGNRDRCYGYTF. The CDR3, as DNA: TGTGCCAGCGGAAACCGGGACAGGTGCTATGGCTACACCTTC.

The chain is built from TRBV2 and TRBJ1-2, with D perhaps TRBD1 (5 bases). CDR1 and CDR2 (germline): SNHLY, FYNNEI. The V and J ends lost 7 bases and 6 bases respectively, with 9 bases between them. The CDR3 sequence is 11 residues long. In nucleotides, the CDR3 is TGTGCCAGCAACCAGGGCAATGGCTACACCTTC. It encodes CASNQGNGYTF.

On this clonotype: The CDR3 carries no conserved terminal phenylalanine or tryptophan, so it likely arises from a read error. The chain recombines TRBV24-1 with TRBJ2-1; the match to TRBD2 covers 10 bases. Germline values: CDR1 KGHDR, CDR2 SFDVKD. Unmatched junction bases numbered 4, after V lost 4 bases and J lost 5 bases. This CDR3 comprises 15 residues. The CDR3 nucleotides read TGTGCCACCAGTGACGCTAGCGGGAGCAACAATGAGCAGTTCTCC. Amino acids: CATSDASGSNNEQFS.

This sequence joins TRBV10-3 and TRBJ2-7; D unclear. The V end lost 3 bases, the J end lost 7 bases, and 10 bases lay between the germline ends. The CDR3 is 12 residues long. CDR1 ENHRY and CDR2 SYGVKD come from the germline V gene. The CDR3 bases are TGTGCCATCAGTGAACGTCTCCATGAGCAGTACTTC. Protein: CAISERLHEQYF.

The rearrangement uses TRBV20-1 and TRBJ2-3, with 9 bases matching TRBD1. The V gene end was trimmed by 5 bases and the J gene end by 2 bases; junction bases not matched to a gene: 5. The CDR3 is 14 residues long. Germline-derived CDR1 and CDR2 are DFQATT and SNEGSKA (reference sequence). CDR3 bases: TGCAGTGCTCCGGACAGGGGCCCCACAGATACGCAGTATTTT. Amino acids: CSAPDRGPTDTQYF.

This clonotype has a handful of counts. The chain uses TRBV6-5 and TRBJ2-2, with TRBD2 matching over 7 bases. The CDR3 has 15 residues. V lost 0 bases and J lost 6; bases outside the gene matches: 4. Germline V gene data show CDR1 as MNHEY and CDR2 as SVGAGI. The CDR3 coding sequence is TGTGCCAGCAGTTACTCGACTAGCCCCCCCGGGGAGCTGTTTTTT. Residues: CASSYSTSPPGELFF.

The rearrangement links TRBV19 to TRBJ2-3; D uncertain. The CDR3 consists of 12 residues. The V end lost 3 bases, the J end lost 4 bases, and 5 bases lay between the germline ends. Germline CDR1 reads LNHDA; CDR2 reads SQIVND (reference sequence). CDR3 amino acids: CASSMPADTQYF. CDR3 nucleotides: TGTGCCAGTAGTATGCCCGCAGATACGCAGTATTTT.

A few counts support this clonotype. This chain connects TRBV2 to TRBJ1-1; a possible D gene is TRBD1 (5 bases). The V end was cut by 4 bases, the J end by 4 bases, with 10 bases between. Germline assignment: CDR1 SNHLY and CDR2 FYNNEI. The length of the CDR3 is 13 residues. The CDR3 here is CASSGDRITEAFF. CDR3 DNA sequence: TGTGCCAGCAGTGGTGACAGAATCACTGAAGCTTTCTTT.

The chain has TRBV4-3 and TRBJ2-2; 7 bases map to TRBD2. Trimming cost V 6 bases and J 7 bases; bases outside gene matches: 8. This CDR3 contains 14 residues. The germline gives CDR1 LGHNA, CDR2 YSLEER. CDR3 loop: CASSLKGRGGELFF. The CDR3 nucleotides read TGCGCCAGCAGTCTTAAGGGGAGGGGCGGGGAGCTGTTTTTT.

Note on this clonotype: Just one base apart from a much larger clone, this may be a read error. The rearrangement links TRBV9 to TRBJ1-1; the D is unclear. The CDR3 covers 13 residues. Germline CDR1 and CDR2: SGDLS and YYNGEE. Trimming removed 2 bases at V and 6 bases at J, with 11 bases between. For the CDR3, the DNA is TGTGCCAGCAGCGTCGAAGTTTTCCCTGAAGCTTTCTTT. Its translation is CASSVEVFPEAFF.

This clonotype was seen at least ten times. V is TRBV7-8 and J is TRBJ2-7, with 10 bases lining up with TRBD1. The CDR3 totals 15 residues. J gave up 1 base and V 3 bases, and 3 bases lay outside the gene matches. The germline V gene encodes CDR1 SGHVS and CDR2 FQNEAQ. CDR3: CASSFGTGASYEQYF. The CDR3 bases are TGTGCCAGCAGCTTCGGGACAGGGGCATCCTACGAGCAGTACTTC.

This clonotype was seen many times. The chain has TRBV7-6 and TRBJ1-2, with a tentative D call TRBD1 (6 bases). From germline, CDR1 is SGHVS and CDR2 FNYEAQ. V was trimmed by 4 bases and J by 7 bases, leaving 10 bases between them. The CDR3 has 12 residues. The chain's CDR3 is CASSSGGGGYTF. In DNA form, the CDR3 reads TGTGCCAGCAGCTCTGGGGGCGGTGGCTACACCTTC. The complete variable domain, with remaining parts taken from reference TRBV7-6 and TRBJ1-2, reads GAGVSQSPRYKVTKRGQDVALRCDPISGHVSLYWYRQALGQGPEFLTYFNYEAQQDKSGLPNDRFSAERPEGSISTLTIQRTEQRDSAMYRCASSSGGGGYTFGSGTRLTVV.

As regards this clonotype: This could be a read error, since a much larger clone is one nucleotide away. The chain combines TRBV4-2 with TRBJ2-7, with TRBD2 as a possible D gene (5 bases). Trimming cost V 1 base and J 9 bases, with 13 bases left between them. This CDR3 is 13 amino acids long. Germline-derived CDR1 and CDR2 are LGHNA and YNFKEQ. The CDR3 is CASSQGRGHGQYF. In nucleotides, the CDR3 is TGTGCCAGCAGCCAAGGGCGAGGGCATGGGCAGTACTTC.

This sequence joins TRBV9 and TRBJ1-6; D is ambiguous. This CDR3 region has 13 residues. The germline V gene encodes CDR1 SGDLS and CDR2 YYNGEE. V lost 6 bases, J lost 7 bases, and 11 bases lay in between. The CDR3 region is CASTSEGNSPLHF. As DNA, the CDR3 is TGTGCCAGCACCTCAGAAGGAAATTCACCCCTCCACTTT.

The chain combines TRBV10-1 with TRBJ2-3; D is uncertain. The CDR3 runs to 13 residues. Germline CDR1 is WNHNN and CDR2 is SYGVQD (reference sequence). V was trimmed by 5 bases and J by 3 bases, leaving 9 bases between them. The CDR3 DNA is TGCGCCAGCAGTCAGGACGGGACAGATACGCAGTATTTT. Translated: CASSQDGTDTQYF.

The V and J genes are TRBV15 and TRBJ2-7, with D hard to call. Trimming stripped 0 bases from V and 4 bases from J, with 10 bases between. Germline V gives CDR1 LNHNV, CDR2 YYDKDF (reference sequence). The CDR3 has 14 amino acids. The DNA of the CDR3 is TGTGCCACCAGCAGAGATACGGCCAGATACGAGCAGTACTTC. Protein product: CATSRDTARYEQYF.